This note documents a single T cell receptor (beta chain) sequence. The data were obtained in a study of blood T cell repertoires in COVID-19. Study context: Sources were T cells, B-cell-depleted T cells, or PBMCs; the material itself was cDNA or gDNA.

In the original processing: Quantification of nucleated cells was approximated via reference gene primer amplification. Assay used: immunoSEQ multiplex PCR; TCRdb lists only in-frame clones, some missing. The DNA gave D and trimming, while V, J and clone size come from that table. The table shows 88,000 or so clones, with approximately 86% occurring only once. This CDR3 comprises 13 residues. Trimming shortened V by 3 bases and J by 0 bases, and 3 bases separated the two germline ends. Per germline, CDR1 MNHEY and CDR2 SMNVEV (reference sequence). This chain connects TRBV27 to TRBJ1-5, with unresolved D. The TCR was taken from a man aged 55 to 70 with acute or convalescent COVID-19. The sequencing input was peripheral blood. CDR3 sequence reads: CASSFNSNQPQHF. CDR3 sequence (DNA): TGTGCCAGCAGTTTTAATAGCAATCAGCCCCAGCATTTT.